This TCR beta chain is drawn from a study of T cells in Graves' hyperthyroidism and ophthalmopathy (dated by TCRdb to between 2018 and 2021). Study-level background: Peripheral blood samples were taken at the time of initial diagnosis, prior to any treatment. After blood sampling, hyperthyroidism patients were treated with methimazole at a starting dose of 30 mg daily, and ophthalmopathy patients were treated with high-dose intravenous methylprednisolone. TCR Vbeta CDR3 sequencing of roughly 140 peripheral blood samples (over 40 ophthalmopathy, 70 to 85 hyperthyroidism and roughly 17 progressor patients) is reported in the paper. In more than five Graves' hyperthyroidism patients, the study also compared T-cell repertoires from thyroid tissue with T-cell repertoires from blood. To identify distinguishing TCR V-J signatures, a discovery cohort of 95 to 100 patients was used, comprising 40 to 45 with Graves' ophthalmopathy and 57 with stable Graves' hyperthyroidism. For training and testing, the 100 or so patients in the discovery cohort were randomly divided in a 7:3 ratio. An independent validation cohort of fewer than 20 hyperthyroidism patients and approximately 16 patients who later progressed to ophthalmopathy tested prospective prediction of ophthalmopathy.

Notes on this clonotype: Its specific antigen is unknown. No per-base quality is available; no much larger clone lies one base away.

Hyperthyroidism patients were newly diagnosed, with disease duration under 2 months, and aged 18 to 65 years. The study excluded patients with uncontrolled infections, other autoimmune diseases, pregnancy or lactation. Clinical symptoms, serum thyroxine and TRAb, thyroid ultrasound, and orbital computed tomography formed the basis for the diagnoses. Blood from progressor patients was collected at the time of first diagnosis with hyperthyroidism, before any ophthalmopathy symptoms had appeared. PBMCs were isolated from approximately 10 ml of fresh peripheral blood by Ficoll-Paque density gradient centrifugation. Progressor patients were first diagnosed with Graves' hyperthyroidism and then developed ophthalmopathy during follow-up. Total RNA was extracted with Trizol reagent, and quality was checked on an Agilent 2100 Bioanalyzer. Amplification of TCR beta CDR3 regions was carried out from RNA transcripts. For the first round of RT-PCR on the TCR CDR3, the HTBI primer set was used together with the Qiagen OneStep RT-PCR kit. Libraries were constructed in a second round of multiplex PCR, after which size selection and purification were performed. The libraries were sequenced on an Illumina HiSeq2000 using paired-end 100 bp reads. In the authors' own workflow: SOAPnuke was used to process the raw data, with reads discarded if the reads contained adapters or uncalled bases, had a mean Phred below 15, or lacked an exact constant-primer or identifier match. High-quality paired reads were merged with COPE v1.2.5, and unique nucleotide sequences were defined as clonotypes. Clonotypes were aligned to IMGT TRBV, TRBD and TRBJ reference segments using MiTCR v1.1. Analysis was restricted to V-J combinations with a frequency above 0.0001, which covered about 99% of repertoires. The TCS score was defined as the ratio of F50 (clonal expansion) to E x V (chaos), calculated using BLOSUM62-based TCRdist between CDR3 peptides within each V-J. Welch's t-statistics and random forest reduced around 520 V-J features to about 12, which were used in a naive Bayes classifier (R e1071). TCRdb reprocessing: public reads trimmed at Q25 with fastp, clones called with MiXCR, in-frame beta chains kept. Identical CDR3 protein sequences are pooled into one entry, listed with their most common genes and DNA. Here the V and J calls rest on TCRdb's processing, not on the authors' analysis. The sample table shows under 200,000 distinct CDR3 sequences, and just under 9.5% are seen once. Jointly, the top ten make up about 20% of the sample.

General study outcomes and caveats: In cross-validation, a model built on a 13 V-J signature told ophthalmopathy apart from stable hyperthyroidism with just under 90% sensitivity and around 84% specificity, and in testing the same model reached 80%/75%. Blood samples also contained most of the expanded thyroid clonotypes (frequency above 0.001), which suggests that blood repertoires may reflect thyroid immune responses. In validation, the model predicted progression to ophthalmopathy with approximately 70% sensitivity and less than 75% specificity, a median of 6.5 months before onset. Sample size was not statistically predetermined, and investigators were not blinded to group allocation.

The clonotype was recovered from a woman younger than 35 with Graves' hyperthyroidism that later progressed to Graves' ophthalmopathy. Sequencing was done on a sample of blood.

The DNA sequence follows: TGTGCCAGCAGTGAAGCTTGGGGGGGGGAGACCCAGTACTTC. It codes for CASSEAWGGETQYF. This chain is built from TRBV6-1 and TRBJ2-5; 7 bases in the junction line up with TRBD2. The CDR3 covers 14 residues, taking in both the cysteine and the phenylalanine. Only CDR3 DNA is held: 42 bases, read in frame from base 1. V is cut back by 0 bases and J by 5 bases, with 3 bases in the junction unmatched. In the germline V gene, CDR1 corresponds to MNHNS and CDR2 to SASEGT.